A selection of T cell receptor beta chains follows, all from one sample in a study of CD8 T cells in ankylosing spondylitis. MiXCR was run by TCRdb on the 5' RACE reads, yielding one entry per CDR3 protein. The sample records about 420,000 distinct CDR3 sequences, approximately 20% being singletons. Material: blood, either unsorted or a sorted T cell fraction (not recorded which). The source is a male donor with ankylosing spondylitis. The CDR3 runs from the conserved cysteine through the conserved F or W. A D gene is named only where the DNA matches it firmly. Some rows have no size entry. The others give once, few or many, or a class for an expanded clone.

CDR3nt,CDR3aa,abundance,j_gene,v_gene,d_gene
TGTGCCAGCAGCTTGGAGGGTAGCGGGAGGGCAGATACGCAGTATTTT,CASSLEGSGRADTQYF,-,TRBJ2-3,TRBV5-6,TRBD2
TGTGCCAGCAGTTTGGACAGTTGGGTGCAAGAGACCCAGTACTTC,CASSLDSWVQETQYF,-,TRBJ2-5,TRBV28,-
TGTGCCAGCAGTCCCAGAATAGCGGGACAAAATGAGCAGTTCTTC,CASSPRIAGQNEQFF,few,TRBJ2-1,TRBV6-4,TRBD2
TGCAGTGCTTCTGACAGCTACGAGCAGTACTTC,CSASDSYEQYF,few,TRBJ2-7,TRBV20-1,-
TGTGCCAGCAGTGACCAGCGGGAGGCCTACGAGCAGTACTTC,CASSDQREAYEQYF,-,TRBJ2-7,TRBV6-1,TRBD2
TGTGCCAGCAGCTCCCTCCGAGGGACCCAGTACTTC,CASSSLRGTQYF,few,TRBJ2-5,TRBV7-9,-
TGCGCCAGCAGTGCAGTTACTTCCTACGAGCAGTACTTC,CASSAVTSYEQYF,-,TRBJ2-7,TRBV10-2,-
TGTGCCAGCAGTTTAACCGGCGGGAGACGGTATGAGCAGTTCTTC,CASSLTGGRRYEQFF,-,TRBJ2-1,TRBV12-3/TRBV12-4,TRBD2
TGCGCCAGCAGACCCCAGGAGGGATCCTACGAGCAGTACTTC,CASRPQEGSYEQYF,few,TRBJ2-7,TRBV5-1,-
TGCGCCAGCAGCGTGGGACCCATGTCGAACACTGAAGCTTTCTTT,CASSVGPMSNTEAFF,-,TRBJ1-1,TRBV5-1,-
TGTGCCAGCAGGGTCACAGATACGCAGTATTTT,CASRVTDTQYF,-,TRBJ2-3,TRBV28,-
TGCAGTGCTAGAGAAGGTGCGGCCGCGCCTTGGGGTGGCTACACCTTC,CSAREGAAAPWGGYTF,-,TRBJ1-2,TRBV20-1,-
TGCGCCAGCAGCTTGGTTGCGCGTAGCTCCTACAATGAGCAGTTCTTC,CASSLVARSSYNEQFF,few,TRBJ2-1,TRBV5-1,-